This T cell receptor beta chain was sequenced for a study of blood T cell repertoires in COVID-19. At the level of the study: Researchers got acute and convalescent COVID-19 samples from the United States, Italy and Spain. T cells, B-cell-depleted T cells, or PBMCs supplied cDNA or gDNA.

In germline, CDR1 is SGHVS, CDR2 FNYEAQ. V was cut by 5 bases and J by 9 bases, with 14 bases left in between. The CDR3 spans 13 residues. In the authors' workflow: How many nucleated cells were present was estimated from reference gene primer amplification. Here immunoSEQ multiplex PCR was the method, and the copy in TCRdb shows in-frame clones only, minus some. The V and J calls and the clone size are those of that table, but D and trimming were determined from the DNA. The sample yields some 72,000 clones, 80% to 90% seen once. The sample taken for sequencing was peripheral blood. The receptor comes from a man aged 55 to 70 with acute or convalescent COVID-19. The rearrangement joins TRBV7-6 to TRBJ2-1; D is unresolved. CDR3 DNA: TGTGCCAGCAGCCCACCATCCTCGGGTGAGCAGTTCTTC. This gives the protein CASSPPSSGEQFF. The full variable domain, rest sourced from reference TRBV7-6 and TRBJ2-1, is GAGVSQSPRYKVTKRGQDVALRCDPISGHVSLYWYRQALGQGPEFLTYFNYEAQQDKSGLPNDRFSAERPEGSISTLTIQRTEQRDSAMYRCASSPPSSGEQFFGPGTRLTVL.